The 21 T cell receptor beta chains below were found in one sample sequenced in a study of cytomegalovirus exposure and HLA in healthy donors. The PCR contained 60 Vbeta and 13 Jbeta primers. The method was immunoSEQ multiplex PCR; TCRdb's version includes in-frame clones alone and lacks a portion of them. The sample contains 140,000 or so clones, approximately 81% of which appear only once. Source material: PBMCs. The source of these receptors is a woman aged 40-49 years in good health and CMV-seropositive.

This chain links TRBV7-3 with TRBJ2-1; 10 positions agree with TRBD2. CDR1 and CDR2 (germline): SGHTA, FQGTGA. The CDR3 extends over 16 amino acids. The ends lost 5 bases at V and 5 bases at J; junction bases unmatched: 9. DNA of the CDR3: TGTGCCAGCAGCGGATATAGCGGGAGGTTAAACAATGAGCAGTTCTTC. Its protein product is CASSGYSGRLNNEQFF.

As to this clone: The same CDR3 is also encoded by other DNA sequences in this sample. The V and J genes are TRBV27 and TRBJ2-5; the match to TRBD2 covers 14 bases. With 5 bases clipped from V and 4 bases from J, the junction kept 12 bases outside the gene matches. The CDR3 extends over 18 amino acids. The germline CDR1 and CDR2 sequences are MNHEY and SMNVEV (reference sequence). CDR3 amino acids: CASSPLRLAGGLGETQYF. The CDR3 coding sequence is TGTGCCAGCAGTCCACTTAGACTAGCGGGGGGGCTCGGAGAGACCCAGTACTTC.

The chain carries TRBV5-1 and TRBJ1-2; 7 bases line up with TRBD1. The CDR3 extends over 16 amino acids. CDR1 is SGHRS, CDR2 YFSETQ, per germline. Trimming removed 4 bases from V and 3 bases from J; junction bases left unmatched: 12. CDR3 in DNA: TGCGCCAGCAGCGACATACGGGACAGTGGGGACTATGGCTACACCTTC. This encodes CASSDIRDSGDYGYTF.

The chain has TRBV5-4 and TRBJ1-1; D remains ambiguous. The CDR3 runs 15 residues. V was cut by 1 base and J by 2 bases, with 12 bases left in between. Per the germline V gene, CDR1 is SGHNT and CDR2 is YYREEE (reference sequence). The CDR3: CASSLQPVGNTEAFF. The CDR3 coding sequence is TGTGCCAGCAGCTTGCAACCCGTCGGTAACACTGAAGCTTTCTTT.

CDR3 sequence (DNA): TGTGCCTGGGATCGACTCTCAGCGACGGGAACCGGGGAGCTGTTTTTT. Its protein is CAWDRLSATGTGELFF. The chain carries TRBV30 and TRBJ2-2; D possibly corresponds to TRBD2 (5 bases). CDR1 and CDR2 from the germline V gene are GTSNPN and SVGIG (reference sequence). This CDR3 has 16 residues. V was shortened by 5 bases and J by 5 bases, with 21 bases between the two germline ends. Filled out from reference TRBV30 and TRBJ2-2, the complete variable domain reads SQTIHQWPATLVQPVGSPLSLECTVEGTSNPNLYWYRQAAGRGLQLLFYSVGIGQISSEVPQNLSASRPQDRQFILSSKKLLLSDSGFYLCAWDRLSATGTGELFFGEGSRLTVL.

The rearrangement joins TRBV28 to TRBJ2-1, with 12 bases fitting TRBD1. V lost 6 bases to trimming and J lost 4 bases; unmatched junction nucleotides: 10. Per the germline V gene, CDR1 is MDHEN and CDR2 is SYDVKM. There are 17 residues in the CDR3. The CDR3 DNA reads TGTGCCAGCAGGCGGGACAGGGGGCCTGAATTTTACAATGAGCAGTTCTTC. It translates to CASRRDRGPEFYNEQFF.

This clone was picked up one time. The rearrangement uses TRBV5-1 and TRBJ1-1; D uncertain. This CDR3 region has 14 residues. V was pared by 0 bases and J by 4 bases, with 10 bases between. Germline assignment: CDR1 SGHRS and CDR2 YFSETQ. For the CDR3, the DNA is TGCGCCAGCAGCTTGGCCACCTTGAGCACTGAAGCTTTCTTT. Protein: CASSLATLSTEAFF. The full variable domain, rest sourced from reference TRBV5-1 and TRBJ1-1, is KAGVTQTPRYLIKTRGQQVTLSCSPISGHRSVSWYQQTPGQGLQFLFEYFSETQRNKGNFPGRFSGRQFSNSRSEMNVSTLELGDSALYLCASSLATLSTEAFFGQGTRLTVV.

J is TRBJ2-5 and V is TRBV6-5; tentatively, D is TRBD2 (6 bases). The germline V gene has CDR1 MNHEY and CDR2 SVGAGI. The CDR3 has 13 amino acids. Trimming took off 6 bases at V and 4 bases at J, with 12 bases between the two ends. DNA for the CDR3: TGTGCCAGCAGCCCGGGGGAGCGAGAGACCCAGTACTTC. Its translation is CASSPGERETQYF.

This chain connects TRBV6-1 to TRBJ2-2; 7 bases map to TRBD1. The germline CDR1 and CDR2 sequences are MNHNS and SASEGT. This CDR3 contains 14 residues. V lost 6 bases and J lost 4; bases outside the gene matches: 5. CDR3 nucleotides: TGTGCCAGCAGAATACAGGGGACCACCGGGGAGCTGTTTTTT. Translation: CASRIQGTTGELFF.

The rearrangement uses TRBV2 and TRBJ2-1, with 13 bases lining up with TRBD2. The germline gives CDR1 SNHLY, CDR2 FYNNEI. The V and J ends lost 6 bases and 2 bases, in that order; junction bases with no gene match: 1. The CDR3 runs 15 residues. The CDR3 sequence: CASRTSGGAYNEQFF. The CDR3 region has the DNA TGTGCCAGCAGAACTAGCGGGGGGGCCTACAATGAGCAGTTCTTC. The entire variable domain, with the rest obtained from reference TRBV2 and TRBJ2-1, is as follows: EPEVTQTPSHQVTQMGQEVILRCVPISNHLYFYWYRQILGQKVEFLVSFYNNEISEKSEIFDDQFSVERPDGSNFTLKIRSTKLEDSAMYFCASRTSGGAYNEQFFGPGTRLTVL.

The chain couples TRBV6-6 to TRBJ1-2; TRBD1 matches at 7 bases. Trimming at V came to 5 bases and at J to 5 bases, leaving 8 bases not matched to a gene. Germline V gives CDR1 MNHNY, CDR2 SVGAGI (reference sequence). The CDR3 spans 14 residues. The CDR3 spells CASSPRQGWYGYTF. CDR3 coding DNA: TGTGCCAGCAGTCCCCGACAGGGATGGTATGGCTACACCTTC.

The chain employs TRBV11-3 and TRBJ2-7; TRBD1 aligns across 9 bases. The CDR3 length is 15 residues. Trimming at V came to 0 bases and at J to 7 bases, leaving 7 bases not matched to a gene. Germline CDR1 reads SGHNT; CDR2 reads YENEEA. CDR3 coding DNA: TGTGCCAGCAGCTTAGATGGGACAGGGCGAGGGGAGCAGTACTTC. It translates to CASSLDGTGRGEQYF.

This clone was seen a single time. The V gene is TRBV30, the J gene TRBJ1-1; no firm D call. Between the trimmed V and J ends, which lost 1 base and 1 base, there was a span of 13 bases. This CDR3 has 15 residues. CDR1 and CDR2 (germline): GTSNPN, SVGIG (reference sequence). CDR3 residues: CAWSAPPPSNTEAFF. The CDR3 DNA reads TGTGCCTGGAGTGCTCCCCCCCCCTCGAACACTGAAGCTTTCTTT.

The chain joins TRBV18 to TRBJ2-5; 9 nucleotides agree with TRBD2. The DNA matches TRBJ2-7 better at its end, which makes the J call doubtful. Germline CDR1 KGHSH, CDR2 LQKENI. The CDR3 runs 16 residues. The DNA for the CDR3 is TGTGCCAGCTCACCAGTCGCGGGAGGGAACTCCTACGAGCAGTACTTC. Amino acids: CASSPVAGGNSYEQYF.

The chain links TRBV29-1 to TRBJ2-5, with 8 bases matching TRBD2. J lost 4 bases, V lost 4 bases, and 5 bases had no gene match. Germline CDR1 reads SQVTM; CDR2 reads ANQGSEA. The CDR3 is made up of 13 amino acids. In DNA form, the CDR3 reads TGCAGCGTTGCCGGGACTAGGATAGAGACCCAGTACTTC. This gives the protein CSVAGTRIETQYF.

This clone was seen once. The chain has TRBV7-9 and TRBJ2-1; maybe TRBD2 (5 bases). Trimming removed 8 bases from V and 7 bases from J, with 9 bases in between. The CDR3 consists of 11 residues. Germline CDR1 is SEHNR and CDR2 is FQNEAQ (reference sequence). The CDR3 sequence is CASQIANEQFF. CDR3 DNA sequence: TGTGCCAGCCAAATAGCGAATGAGCAGTTCTTC.

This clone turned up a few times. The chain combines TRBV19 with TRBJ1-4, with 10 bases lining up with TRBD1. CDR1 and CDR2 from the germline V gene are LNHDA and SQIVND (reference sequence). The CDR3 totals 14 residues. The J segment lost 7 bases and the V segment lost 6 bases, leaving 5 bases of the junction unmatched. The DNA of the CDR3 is TGTGCCAGTAGGACAGGGGGCGGCCCTGAAAAACTGTTTTTT. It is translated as CASRTGGGPEKLFF.

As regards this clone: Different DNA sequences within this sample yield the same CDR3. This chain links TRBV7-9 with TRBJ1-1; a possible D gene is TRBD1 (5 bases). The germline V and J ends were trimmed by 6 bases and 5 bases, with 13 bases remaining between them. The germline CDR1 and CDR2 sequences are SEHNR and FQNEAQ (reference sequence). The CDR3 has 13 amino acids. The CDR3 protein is CASSLGGGTEAFF. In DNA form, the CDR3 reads TGTGCCAGCAGTTTGGGTGGGGGGACTGAAGCTTTCTTT.

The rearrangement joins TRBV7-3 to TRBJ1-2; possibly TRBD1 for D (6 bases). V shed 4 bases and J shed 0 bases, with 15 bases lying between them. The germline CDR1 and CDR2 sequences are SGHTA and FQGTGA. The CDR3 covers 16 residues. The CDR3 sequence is CASSWGHRISNYGYTF. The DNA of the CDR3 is TGTGCCAGCAGCTGGGGACATCGGATTTCTAACTATGGCTACACCTTC.

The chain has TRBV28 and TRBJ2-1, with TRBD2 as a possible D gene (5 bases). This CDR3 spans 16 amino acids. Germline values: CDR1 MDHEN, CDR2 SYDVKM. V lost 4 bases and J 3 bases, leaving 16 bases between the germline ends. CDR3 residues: CASSSSRGRVYNEQFF. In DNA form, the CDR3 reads TGTGCCAGCAGTTCGAGTCGTGGGCGGGTCTACAATGAGCAGTTCTTC.

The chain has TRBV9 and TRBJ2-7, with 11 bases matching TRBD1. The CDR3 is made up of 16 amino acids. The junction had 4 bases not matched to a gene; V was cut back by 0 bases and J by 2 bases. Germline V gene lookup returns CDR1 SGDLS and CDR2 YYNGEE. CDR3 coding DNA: TGTGCCAGCAGCGTAGGATCGGGACAGGGGGCCTACGAGCAGTACTTC. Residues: CASSVGSGQGAYEQYF. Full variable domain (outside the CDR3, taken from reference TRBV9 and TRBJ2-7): DSGVTQTPKHLITATGQRVTLRCSPRSGDLSVYWYQQSLDQGLQFLIQYYNGEERAKGNILERFSAQQFPDLHSELNLSSLELGDSALYFCASSVGSGQGAYEQYFGPGTRLTVT.